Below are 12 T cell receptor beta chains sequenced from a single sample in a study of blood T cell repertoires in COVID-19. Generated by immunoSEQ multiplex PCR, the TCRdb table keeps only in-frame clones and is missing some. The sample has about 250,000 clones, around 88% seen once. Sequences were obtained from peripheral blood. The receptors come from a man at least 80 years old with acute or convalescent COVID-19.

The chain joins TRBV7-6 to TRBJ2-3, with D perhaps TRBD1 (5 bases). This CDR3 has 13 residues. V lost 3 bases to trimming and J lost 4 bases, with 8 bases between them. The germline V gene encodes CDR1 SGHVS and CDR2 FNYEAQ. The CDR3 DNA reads TGTGCCAGCAGCTTTCAGGGCCCAGATACGCAGTATTTT. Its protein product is CASSFQGPDTQYF.

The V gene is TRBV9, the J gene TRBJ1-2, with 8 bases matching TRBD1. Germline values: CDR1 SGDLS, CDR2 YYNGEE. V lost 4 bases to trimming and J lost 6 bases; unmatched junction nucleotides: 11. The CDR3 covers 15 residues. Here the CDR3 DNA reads TGTGCCAGCAGCCCGAACAGGGGGGGTTGGGATGGCTACACCTTC. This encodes CASSPNRGGWDGYTF.

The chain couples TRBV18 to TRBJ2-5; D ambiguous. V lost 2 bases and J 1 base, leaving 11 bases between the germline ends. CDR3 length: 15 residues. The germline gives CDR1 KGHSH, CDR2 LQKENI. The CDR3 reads CASSPILTVQETQYF. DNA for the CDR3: TGTGCCAGCTCACCAATTCTCACAGTCCAAGAGACCCAGTACTTC. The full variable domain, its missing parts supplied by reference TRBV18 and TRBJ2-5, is NAGVMQNPRHLVRRRGQEARLRCSPMKGHSHVYWYRQLPEEGLKFMVYLQKENIIDESGMPKERFSAEFPKEGPSILRIQQVVRGDSAAYFCASSPILTVQETQYFGPGTRLLVL.

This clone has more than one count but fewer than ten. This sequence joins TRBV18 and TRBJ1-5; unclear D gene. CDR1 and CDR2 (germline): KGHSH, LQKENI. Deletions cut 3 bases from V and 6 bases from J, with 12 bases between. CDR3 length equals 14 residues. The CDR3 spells CASSPTGSGQPQHF. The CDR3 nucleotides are TGTGCCAGCTCACCTACGGGGTCTGGTCAGCCCCAGCATTTT.

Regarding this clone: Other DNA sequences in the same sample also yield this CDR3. Here the CDR3 reads CASSSGQGTDTQYF. CDR3 sequence (DNA): TGTGCCAGCTCATCAGGACAGGGTACAGATACGCAGTATTTT. The chain carries TRBV18 and TRBJ2-3; TRBD1 agrees at 8 bases. CDR3 length equals 14 residues. Unmatched junction bases numbered 4, after V lost 5 bases and J lost 3 bases. Germline CDR1 and CDR2: KGHSH and LQKENI.

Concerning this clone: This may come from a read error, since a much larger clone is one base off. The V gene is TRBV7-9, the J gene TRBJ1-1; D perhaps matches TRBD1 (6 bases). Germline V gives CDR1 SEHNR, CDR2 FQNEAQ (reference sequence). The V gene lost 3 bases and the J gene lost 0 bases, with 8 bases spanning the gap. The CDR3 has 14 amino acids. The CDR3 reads CASSFQGMNTEAFF. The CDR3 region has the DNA TGTGCCAGCAGCTTCCAGGGGATGAACACTGAAGCTTTCTTT.

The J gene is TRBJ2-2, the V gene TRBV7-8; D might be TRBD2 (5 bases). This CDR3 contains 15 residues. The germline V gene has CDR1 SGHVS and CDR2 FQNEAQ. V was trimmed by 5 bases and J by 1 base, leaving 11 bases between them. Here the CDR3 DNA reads TGTGCCAGCAGCATCGGACTTTTGAACACCGGGGAGCTGTTTTTT. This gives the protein CASSIGLLNTGELFF.

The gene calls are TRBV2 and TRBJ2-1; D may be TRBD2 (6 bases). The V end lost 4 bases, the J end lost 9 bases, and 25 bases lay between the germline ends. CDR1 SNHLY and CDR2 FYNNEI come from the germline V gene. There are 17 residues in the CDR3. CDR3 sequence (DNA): TGTGCCAGCAGTGTAAGACCCGAGAGGGCGGGGCACGGTGAGCAGTTCTTC. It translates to CASSVRPERAGHGEQFF.

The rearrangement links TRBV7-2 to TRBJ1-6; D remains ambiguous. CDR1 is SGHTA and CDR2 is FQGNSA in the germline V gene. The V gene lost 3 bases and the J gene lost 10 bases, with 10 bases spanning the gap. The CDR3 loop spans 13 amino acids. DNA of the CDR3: TGTGCCAGCAGCTTGGAAGAGAGGTCACCCCTCCACTTT. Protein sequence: CASSLEERSPLHF. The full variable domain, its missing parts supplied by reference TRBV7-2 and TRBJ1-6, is GAGVSQSPSNKVTEKGKDVELRCDPISGHTALYWYRQSLGQGLEFLIYFQGNSAPDKSGLPSDRFSAERTGGSVSTLTIQRTQQEDSAVYLCASSLEERSPLHFGNGTRLTVT.

CDR3 sequence reads: CASSLEGADSPLHF. The CDR3 DNA reads TGTGCCAGCAGCTTAGAAGGGGCGGATTCACCCCTCCACTTT. V and J are TRBV7-6 and TRBJ1-6, with D tentatively TRBD1 (5 bases). Germline loops: CDR1 SGHVS, CDR2 FNYEAQ. Trimming left V 1 base short and J 8 bases short, with 9 bases between. The CDR3 extends over 14 amino acids.

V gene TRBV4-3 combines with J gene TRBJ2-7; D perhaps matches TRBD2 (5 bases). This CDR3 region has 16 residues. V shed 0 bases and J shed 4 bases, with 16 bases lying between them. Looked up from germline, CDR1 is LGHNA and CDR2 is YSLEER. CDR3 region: CASSQDRTGSPYEQYF. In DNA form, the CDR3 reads TGCGCCAGCAGCCAAGATCGTACGGGGTCCCCTTACGAGCAGTACTTC.

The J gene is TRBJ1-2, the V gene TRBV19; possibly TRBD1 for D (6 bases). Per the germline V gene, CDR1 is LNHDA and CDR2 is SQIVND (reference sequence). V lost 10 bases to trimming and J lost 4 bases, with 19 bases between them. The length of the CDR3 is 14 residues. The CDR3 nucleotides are TGTGCCACCCGGGGACAAACTCTCTTCTATGGCTACACCTTC. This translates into CATRGQTLFYGYTF.